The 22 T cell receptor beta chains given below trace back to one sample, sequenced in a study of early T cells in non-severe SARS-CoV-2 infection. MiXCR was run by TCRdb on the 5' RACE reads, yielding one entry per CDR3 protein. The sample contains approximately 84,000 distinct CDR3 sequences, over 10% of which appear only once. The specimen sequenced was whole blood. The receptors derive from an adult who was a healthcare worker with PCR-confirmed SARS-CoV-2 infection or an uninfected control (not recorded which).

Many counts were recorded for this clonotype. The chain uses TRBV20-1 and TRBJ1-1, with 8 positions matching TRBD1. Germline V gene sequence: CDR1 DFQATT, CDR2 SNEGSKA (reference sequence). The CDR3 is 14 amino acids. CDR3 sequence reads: CRGEKGTGNTEAFF. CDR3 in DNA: TGCAGGGGAGAGAAAGGGACAGGGAACACTGAAGCTTTCTTT.

This CDR3 reads CASSLGSGQYEQYF. The CDR3 nucleotides read TGCGCCAGCAGCTTGGGGTCGGGACAGTACGAGCAGTACTTC. The chain recombines TRBV5-1 with TRBJ2-7; 7 positions agree with TRBD1. The CDR3 contains 14 residues. The V and J ends lost 0 bases and 4 bases, in that order; junction bases with no gene match: 4. From germline, CDR1 is SGHRS and CDR2 YFSETQ.

The CDR3 loop is CASSFVRLSSYEQYF. DNA for the CDR3: TGCGCCAGCAGCTTCGTGAGACTTAGCTCCTACGAGCAGTACTTC. The rearrangement links TRBV5-1 to TRBJ2-7; the D is unclear. From germline, CDR1 is SGHRS and CDR2 YFSETQ. Trimming shortened V by 2 bases and J by 0 bases, and 12 bases separated the two germline ends. CDR3 length: 15 residues.

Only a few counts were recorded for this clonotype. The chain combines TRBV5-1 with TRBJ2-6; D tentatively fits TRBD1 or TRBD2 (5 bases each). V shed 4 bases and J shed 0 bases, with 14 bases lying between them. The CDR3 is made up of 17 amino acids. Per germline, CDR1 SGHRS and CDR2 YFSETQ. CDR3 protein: CASSQWTGTSGANVLTF. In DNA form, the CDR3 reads TGCGCCAGCAGCCAATGGACGGGGACCTCTGGGGCCAACGTCCTGACTTTC.

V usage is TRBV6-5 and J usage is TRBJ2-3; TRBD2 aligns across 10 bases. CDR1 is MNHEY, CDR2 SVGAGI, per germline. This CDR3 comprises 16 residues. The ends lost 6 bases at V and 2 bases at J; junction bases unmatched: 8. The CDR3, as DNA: TGTGCCAGCAGCCCCGCCCTAGCGGGGGACACAGATACGCAGTATTTT. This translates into CASSPALAGDTDTQYF.

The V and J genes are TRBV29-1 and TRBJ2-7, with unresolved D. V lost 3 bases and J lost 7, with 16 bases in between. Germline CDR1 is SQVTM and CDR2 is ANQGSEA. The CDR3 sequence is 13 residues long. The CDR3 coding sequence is TGCAGCGTTGAGGGGAACACCGAGCGAGAGCAGTACTTC. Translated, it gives CSVEGNTEREQYF.

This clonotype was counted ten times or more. This CDR3 is CASSDSIQRGVSEQFF. Written as DNA, the CDR3 is TGTGCCAGCAGTGACTCGATACAGCGGGGGGTCAGTGAGCAGTTCTTC. The chain links TRBV6-4 to TRBJ2-1; the match to TRBD2 covers 9 bases. The trim removed 0 bases at V and 9 bases at J, leaving 9 bases unmatched. The CDR3 has 16 amino acids. Germline-derived CDR1 and CDR2 are MRHNA and SNTAGT.

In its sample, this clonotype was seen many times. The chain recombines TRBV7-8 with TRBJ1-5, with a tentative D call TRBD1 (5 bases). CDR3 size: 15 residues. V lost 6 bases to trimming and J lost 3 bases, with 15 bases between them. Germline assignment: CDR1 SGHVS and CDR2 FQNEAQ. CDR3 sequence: CASRPSGGPNQPQHF. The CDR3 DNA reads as TGTGCCAGCAGACCAAGCGGGGGTCCCAATCAGCCCCAGCATTTT.

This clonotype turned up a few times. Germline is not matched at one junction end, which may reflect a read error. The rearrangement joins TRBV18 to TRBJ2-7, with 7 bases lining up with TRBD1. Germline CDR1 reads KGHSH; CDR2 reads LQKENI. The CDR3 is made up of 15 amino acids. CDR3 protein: CASSPPATGPYEQYF. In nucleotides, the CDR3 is TGTGCCAGCTCTCCACCGGCGACAGGGCCCTACGAGCAGTACTTC.

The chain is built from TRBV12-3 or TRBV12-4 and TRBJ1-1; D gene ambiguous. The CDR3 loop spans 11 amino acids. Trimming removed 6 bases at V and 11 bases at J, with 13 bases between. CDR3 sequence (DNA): TGTGCCAGCAGCCATTCCGGTGGGGCTTTCTTT. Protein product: CASSHSGGAFF.

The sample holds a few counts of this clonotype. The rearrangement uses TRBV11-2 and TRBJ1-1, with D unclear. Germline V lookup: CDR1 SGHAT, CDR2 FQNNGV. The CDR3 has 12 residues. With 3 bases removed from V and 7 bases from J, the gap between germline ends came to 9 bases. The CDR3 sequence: CASSLAGIEAFF. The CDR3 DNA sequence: TGTGCCAGCAGCTTGGCGGGGATTGAAGCTTTCTTT.

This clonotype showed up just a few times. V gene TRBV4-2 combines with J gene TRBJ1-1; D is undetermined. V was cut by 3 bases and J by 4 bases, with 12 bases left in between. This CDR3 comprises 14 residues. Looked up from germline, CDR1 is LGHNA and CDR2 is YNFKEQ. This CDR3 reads CASSQLEGTTEAFF. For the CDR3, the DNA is TGTGCCAGCAGCCAGCTAGAGGGTACCACTGAAGCTTTCTTT.

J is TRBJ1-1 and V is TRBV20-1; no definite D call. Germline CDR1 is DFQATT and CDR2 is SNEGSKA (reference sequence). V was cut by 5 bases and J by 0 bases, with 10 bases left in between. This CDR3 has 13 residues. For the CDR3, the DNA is TGCAGTGCTGTGGCTGGGATGAACACTGAAGCTTTCTTT. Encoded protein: CSAVAGMNTEAFF.

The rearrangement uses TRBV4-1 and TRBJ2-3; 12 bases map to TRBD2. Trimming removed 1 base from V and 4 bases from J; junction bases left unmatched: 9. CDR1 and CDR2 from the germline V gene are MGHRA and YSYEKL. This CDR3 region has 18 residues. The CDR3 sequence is CASSQGLAGERGPDTQYF. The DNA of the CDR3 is TGCGCCAGCAGCCAAGGACTAGCGGGGGAACGAGGTCCAGATACGCAGTATTTT.

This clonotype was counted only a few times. In DNA, the CDR3 is TGTGCCAGCAGCTCAAACATGAACACCGGGGAGCTGTTTTTT. Amino acid sequence: CASSSNMNTGELFF. The chain uses TRBV7-3 and TRBJ2-2, with unresolved D. The V and J ends lost 4 bases and 1 base respectively, with 7 bases between them. The CDR3 runs 14 residues. The germline V gene has CDR1 SGHTA and CDR2 FQGTGA.

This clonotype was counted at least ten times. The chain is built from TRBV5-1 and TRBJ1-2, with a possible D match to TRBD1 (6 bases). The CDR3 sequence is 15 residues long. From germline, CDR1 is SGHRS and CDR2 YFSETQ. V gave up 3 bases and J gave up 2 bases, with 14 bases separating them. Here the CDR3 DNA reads TGCGCCAGCAGCTCCAGCCTTGGGACAAACTATGGCTACACCTTC. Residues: CASSSSLGTNYGYTF.

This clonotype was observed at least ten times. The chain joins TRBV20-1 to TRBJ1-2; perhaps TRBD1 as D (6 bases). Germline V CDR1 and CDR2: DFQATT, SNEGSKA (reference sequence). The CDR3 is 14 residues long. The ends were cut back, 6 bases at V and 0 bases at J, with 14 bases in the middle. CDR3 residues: CSALHAGANYGYTF. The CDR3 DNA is TGCAGTGCCCTACACGCAGGGGCTAACTATGGCTACACCTTC.

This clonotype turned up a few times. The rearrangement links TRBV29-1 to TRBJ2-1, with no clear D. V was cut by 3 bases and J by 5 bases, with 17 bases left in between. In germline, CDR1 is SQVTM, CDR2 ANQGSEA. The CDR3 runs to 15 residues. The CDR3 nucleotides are TGCAGCGTTGACAAGATGGCAGAAAGGAACAATGAGCAGTTCTTC. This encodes CSVDKMAERNNEQFF.

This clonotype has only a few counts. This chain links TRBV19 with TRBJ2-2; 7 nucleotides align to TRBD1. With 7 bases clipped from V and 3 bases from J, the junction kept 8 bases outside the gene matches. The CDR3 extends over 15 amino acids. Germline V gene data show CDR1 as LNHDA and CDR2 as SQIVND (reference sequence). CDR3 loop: CASTPQGVDTGELFF. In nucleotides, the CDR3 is TGTGCCAGTACCCCTCAGGGGGTTGACACCGGGGAGCTGTTTTTT.

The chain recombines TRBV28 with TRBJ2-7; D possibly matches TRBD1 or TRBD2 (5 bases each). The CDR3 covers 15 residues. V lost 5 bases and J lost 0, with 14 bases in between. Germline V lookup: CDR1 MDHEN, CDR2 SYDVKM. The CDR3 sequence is CASSTSGTFSYEQYF. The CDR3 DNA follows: TGTGCCAGCAGTACCTCCGGGACCTTCTCCTACGAGCAGTACTTC.

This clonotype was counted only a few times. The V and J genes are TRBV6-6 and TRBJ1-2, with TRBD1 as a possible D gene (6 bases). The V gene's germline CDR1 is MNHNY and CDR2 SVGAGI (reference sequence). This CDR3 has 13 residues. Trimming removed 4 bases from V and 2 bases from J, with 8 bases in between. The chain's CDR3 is CASSSTGNYGYTF. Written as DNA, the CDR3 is TGTGCCAGCAGTTCCACAGGGAACTATGGCTACACCTTC.

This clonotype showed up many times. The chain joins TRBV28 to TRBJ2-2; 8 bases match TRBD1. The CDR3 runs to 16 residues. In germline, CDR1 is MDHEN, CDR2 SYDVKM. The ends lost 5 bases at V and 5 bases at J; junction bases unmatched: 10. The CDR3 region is CASSPPFGQGTGELFF. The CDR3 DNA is TGTGCCAGCAGTCCGCCATTTGGACAGGGAACCGGGGAGCTGTTTTTT.